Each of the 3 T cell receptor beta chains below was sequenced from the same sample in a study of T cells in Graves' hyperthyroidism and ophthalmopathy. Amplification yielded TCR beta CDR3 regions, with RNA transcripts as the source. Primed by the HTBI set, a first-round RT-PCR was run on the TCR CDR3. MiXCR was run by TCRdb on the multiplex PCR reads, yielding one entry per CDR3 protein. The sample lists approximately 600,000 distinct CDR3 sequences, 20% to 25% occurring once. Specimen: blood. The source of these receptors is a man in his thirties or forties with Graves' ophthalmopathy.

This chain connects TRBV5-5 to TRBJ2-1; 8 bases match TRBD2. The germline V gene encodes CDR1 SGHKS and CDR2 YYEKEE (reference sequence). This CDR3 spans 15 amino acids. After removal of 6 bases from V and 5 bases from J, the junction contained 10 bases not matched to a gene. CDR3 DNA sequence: TGTGCCAGCAACCCCCGTAGCGGGACCGACAATGAGCAGTTCTTC. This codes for CASNPRSGTDNEQFF.

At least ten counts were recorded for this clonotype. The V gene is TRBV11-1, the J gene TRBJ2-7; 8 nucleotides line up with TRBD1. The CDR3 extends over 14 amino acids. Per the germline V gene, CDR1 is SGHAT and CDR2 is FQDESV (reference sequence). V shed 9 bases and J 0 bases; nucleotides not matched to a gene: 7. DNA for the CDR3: TGTGCCAGTGTGGGGACAGGCCTCTCCTACGAGCAGTACTTC. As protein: CASVGTGLSYEQYF. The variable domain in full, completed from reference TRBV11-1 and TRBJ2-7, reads EAEVAQSPRYKITEKSQAVAFWCDPISGHATLYWYRQILGQGPELLVQFQDESVVDDSQLPKDRFSAERLKGVDSTLKIQPAELGDSAMYLCASVGTGLSYEQYFGPGTRLTVT.

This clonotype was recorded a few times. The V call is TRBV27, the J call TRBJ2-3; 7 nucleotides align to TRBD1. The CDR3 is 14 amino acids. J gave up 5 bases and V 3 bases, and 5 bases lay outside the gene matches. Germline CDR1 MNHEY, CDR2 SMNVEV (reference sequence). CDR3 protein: CASSLGQIQDTQYF. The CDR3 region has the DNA TGTGCCAGCAGTTTGGGACAGATCCAAGATACGCAGTATTTT.